A selection of T cell receptor beta chains follows, all from one sample in a study of T cells in localized non-small cell lung cancer. Measured with immunoSEQ multiplex PCR; TCRdb has only the in-frame clones, and not every one. The data hold tens of thousands of clones, with almost 90% observed a single time. Source: peripheral blood, taken before any cancer treatment. The receptor source for this set is a woman aged 40-70 years with stage I lung adenocarcinoma. Both conserved end residues are part of each CDR3. A D gene is named only where the DNA matches it firmly. Size is omitted from some rows. Given values are once, few, many or a class for expanded clones.

DNA	CDR3	D	size	V	J
TGTGCCAGTAGTAGGGGGGGGGCCTTCCAAGAGACCCAGTACTTC	CASSRGGAFQETQYF	-	-	TRBV19	TRBJ2-5
TGTGCCAGCAGTTTATCCGCAAGTGCTAACTATGGCTACACCTTC	CASSLSASANYGYTF	-	-	TRBV27	TRBJ1-2
TGTGCCAGCAGCTCAAGACGGGATAATTCACCCCTCCACTTT	CASSSRRDNSPLHF	-	-	TRBV5-4	TRBJ1-6
TGTGCCATCAGTCGGGGGACTAGCGGGGGGAATGAGCAGTTCTTC	CAISRGTSGGNEQFF	TRBD2	-	TRBV10-3	TRBJ2-1
TGTGCCAGCAGCTTAGGGGCAGGGGGCGATGGCTACACCTTC	CASSLGAGGDGYTF	TRBD1	once	TRBV7-9	TRBJ1-2
TGTGCCAGTAGTATAGATCGCTACAGGAACGGGCACACTGAAGCTTTCTTT	CASSIDRYRNGHTEAFF	-	-	TRBV19	TRBJ1-1
TGTGCCAGCAGCCTATCCGGGCCTTCACCCCTCCACTTT	CASSLSGPSPLHF	-	-	TRBV7-6	TRBJ1-6
TGTGCCAGCAGCTTAGATCACTATGGCTACACCTTC	CASSLDHYGYTF	-	-	TRBV11-2	TRBJ1-2
TGTGCCAGCAGCTTAGGCCGCAGGGATGAAAAACTGTTTTTT	CASSLGRRDEKLFF	-	-	TRBV7-9	TRBJ1-4
TGTGCCAGCAGCCTTGACACTTATGGCTACACCTTC	CASSLDTYGYTF	-	-	TRBV7-2	TRBJ1-2
TGCGCCAGCAGCCACGACAGGGCCTTCAATGAGCAGTTCTTC	CASSHDRAFNEQFF	TRBD1	-	TRBV4-3	TRBJ2-1
TGTGCCAGCAGAGATCTTTTTAACTATGGCTACACCTTC	CASRDLFNYGYTF	-	-	TRBV6-5	TRBJ1-2
TGTGCCAGCAGCCCCGTGGGAGCGGGGGGGTACAATGAGCAGTTCTTC	CASSPVGAGGYNEQFF	TRBD2	-	TRBV7-6	TRBJ2-1
TGTGCCAGCAGCTTAGCAGGGACTAACACTGAAGCTTTCTTT	CASSLAGTNTEAFF	-	-	TRBV11-3	TRBJ1-1
TGTGCCAGCAGTTTGGCCGGAGAGGGAAACTATGGCTACACCTTC	CASSLAGEGNYGYTF	-	-	TRBV27	TRBJ1-2
TGTGCCAGCAGTGCCCTAGGGCAGGGGTCTGGACAGCCCCAGCATTTT	CASSALGQGSGQPQHF	-	-	TRBV2	TRBJ1-5
TGTGCCAGCAGCTTTGGGAAGGGGCTCGGAAACACCATATATTTT	CASSFGKGLGNTIYF	-	-	TRBV7-2	TRBJ1-3
TGTGCCAGCAGCCATCCGGGACTAGCGCCGGGGTACGAGCAGTACTTC	CASSHPGLAPGYEQYF	TRBD2	-	TRBV7-9	TRBJ2-7
TGTGCCAGCAGCCAGGGAATCGGTTCACCCCTCCACTTT	CASSQGIGSPLHF	-	few	TRBV27	TRBJ1-6
TGTGCCAGCAGCCCCCTTGGGGGGGCCGTTGAGACCCAGTACTTC	CASSPLGGAVETQYF	-	-	TRBV9	TRBJ2-5
TGTGCCTGGGACCCGGGTTCGTGGACTGAAGCTTTCTTT	CAWDPGSWTEAFF	-	few	TRBV30	TRBJ1-1
TGTGCCAGCAGCTTAAGAGCCAGCTCCTACAATGAGCAGTTCTTC	CASSLRASSYNEQFF	-	-	TRBV7-2	TRBJ2-1